This T cell receptor (beta chain) derives from a study of T cell repertoires in cytomegalovirus infection (dated by TCRdb to between 2018 and 2021). Notes on the research overall: Alongside well-studied HLA-B-restricted epitopes, the peptide stimulations were aimed at recently identified HLA-C-restricted CMV epitopes, whose presentation resists viral immunomodulation. Donor HLA type was relevant to the analysis, because carriage of CMV infection together with the matching HLA type was indicated by public TCR beta signatures.

General study outcomes and caveats: The ex vivo response was dominated by HLA-C-restricted CMV-specific TCR beta clonotypes, which also provided the single most frequent clonotype in two of eight donors. In both this cohort and an independent cohort of under 450 donors, the cumulative frequency of public TCR beta family members distinguished carriers of CMV infection plus the relevant HLA type.

In the case of this clonotype: Its recognized antigen is unknown. Base qualities are missing; no much larger clone stands one base away.

The treatment or condition label here, explained by the study, means: in vitro stimulation with specific CMV peptide epitopes to enrich CMV-specific T cells. The CDR3 runs 15 residues from the cysteine to the phenylalanine. Of all the DNA, just the CDR3 is kept, 45 bases in frame from base 1. The V end loses 0 bases and the J end loses 0 bases, and a stretch of 9 bases separates them. Via the germline V gene (reference sequence), CDR1 is DFQATT and CDR2 SNEGSKA. Sequencing was performed on an Illumina HiSeq 1500. Starting from the raw public reads, TCRdb applied fastp trimming at Q25, assembled clones with MiXCR and retained in-frame beta chains. Entries are consolidated by CDR3 protein sequence, retaining the most common genes and DNA. Recorded for this sample are about 920,000 distinct CDR3 sequences; approximately 32% of them occurred a single time. Roughly 12% of the sample comes from the top ten.

Material: cultured CD8+ T cells from PBMCs, obtained from culture after CMV antigen stimulation. The chain is encoded by TRBV20-1 joined to TRBJ2-1; no D gene can be assigned with confidence. This TCR came from a human donor in good health (CMV status not recorded). Some clones in this sample may be carry-over from other donors' samples. At the DNA level, the sequence is TGCAGTGCTAGAGATGGGAAGAGCTCCTACAATGAGCAGTTCTTC. It translates to CSARDGKSSYNEQFF.